This T cell receptor (beta chain) is drawn from a study of blood T cells in healthy people across ages. Germline V gene sequence: CDR1 MNHNS, CDR2 SASEGT. The CDR3 is 15 residues long. A second 7 to 11 cycle PCR used barcoded and J-beta primers. TCRdb re-derived calls from the 5' RACE reads in MiXCR, one entry per CDR3 protein. The sample shows over 1,500,000 distinct CDR3 sequences, more than 35% of them seen only once. This clonotype was recorded a few times. The gene calls are TRBV6-1 and TRBJ2-5, with D perhaps matching TRBD1 (5 bases). The DNA end is more similar to TRBJ2-7, so the J call may be wrong. The receptor was isolated from a human donor in good health. The sequenced material came from blood. The CDR3 DNA follows: TGTGCCAGCAGTGTCCTTACAGGAAGTCTCTACGAGCAGTACTTC. Translating gives CASSVLTGSLYEQYF.